A single sample is the source of the 25 T cell receptor beta chains below, sequenced in a study of blood T cells in healthy people across ages. Using a J-beta primer mix together with a sample-barcoded 5' primer, a second PCR was run for about 6 to 12 cycles. TCRdb re-called the 5' RACE reads through MiXCR, storing one row per CDR3 protein. The profile covers roughly 1.7 million distinct CDR3 sequences, with 30% to 40% appearing a single time and about 10% taken by the ten largest. Sequencing was done on a sample of blood. These receptors were collected from a woman under 40 in good health.

This clonotype was recorded a few times. This chain links TRBV27 with TRBJ1-2, with D possibly matching TRBD1 (5 bases). Trimming pared 8 bases from V and 8 bases from J, leaving 18 bases between. CDR1 and CDR2 (germline): MNHEY, SMNVEV (reference sequence). This CDR3 is 13 amino acids long. CDR3 sequence (DNA): TGTGCCAGCCCCTCCGACAGACGGTCGGGCTACACCTTC. Residues: CASPSDRRSGYTF.

There are a few counts of this clonotype. This chain links TRBV29-1 with TRBJ1-1; unclear D gene. V was cut by 3 bases and J by 0 bases, with 14 bases left in between. Germline CDR1 and CDR2: SQVTM and ANQGSEA. This CDR3 has 15 residues. The CDR3 loop is CSVDRSALMNTEAFF. Written as DNA, the CDR3 is TGCAGCGTTGACAGGTCCGCCCTCATGAACACTGAAGCTTTCTTT.

This sequence joins TRBV27 and TRBJ2-7; the match to TRBD1 covers 11 bases. V dropped 7 bases and J dropped 3; count of bases not matched to a gene: 5. Per germline, CDR1 MNHEY and CDR2 SMNVEV (reference sequence). The CDR3 runs to 14 residues. The CDR3 nucleotides are TGTGCCAGCAATGCAGGGACAGGGGGCTACGAGCAGTACTTC. It codes for CASNAGTGGYEQYF.

The rearrangement links TRBV25-1 to TRBJ1-2; TRBD1 agrees at 9 bases. The germline V gene encodes CDR1 MGHDK and CDR2 SYGVNS. The trim removed 5 bases at V and 8 bases at J, leaving 12 bases unmatched. The CDR3 totals 15 residues. CDR3 residues: CASSPRGQGRGGYTF. CDR3 bases: TGTGCCAGCAGTCCCCGAGGACAGGGGAGAGGAGGCTACACCTTC.

This clonotype was recorded at least ten times. The chain uses TRBV27 and TRBJ2-5, with unresolved D. The CDR3 covers 13 residues. CDR1 is MNHEY and CDR2 is SMNVEV in the germline V gene (reference sequence). Trimming cost V 8 bases and J 5 bases, with 15 bases left between them. The CDR3 DNA follows: TGTGCCAGCGCCCCGGTGGCGTGGGAGACCCAGTACTTC. Protein sequence: CASAPVAWETQYF.

This clonotype was seen a handful of times. V usage is TRBV3-1 and J usage is TRBJ2-5; TRBD2 is a possible D gene (6 bases). Germline CDR1 is LGHDT and CDR2 is YNNKEL (reference sequence). V lost 5 bases and J 5 bases, leaving 24 bases between the germline ends. CDR3 length: 17 amino acids. Here the CDR3 reads CASSDAKKTGGWETQYF. The CDR3 DNA reads TGTGCCAGCAGCGATGCGAAGAAGACTGGGGGGTGGGAGACCCAGTACTTC.

The V call is TRBV6-1, the J call TRBJ2-5, with D perhaps given as TRBD1 or TRBD2 (6 bases each). The CDR3 has 15 residues. Trimming took 8 bases from V and 2 from J, leaving 18 bases between them. CDR1 is MNHNS and CDR2 is SASEGT in the germline V gene. The CDR3 sequence: CASPGAEGRQETQYF. CDR3 nucleotide sequence: TGTGCCAGCCCGGGGGCTGAGGGGCGACAAGAGACCCAGTACTTC.

The chain is built from TRBV5-1 and TRBJ1-1; TRBD1 matches at 8 bases. Germline values: CDR1 SGHRS, CDR2 YFSETQ. The CDR3 extends over 16 amino acids. V lost 2 bases, J lost 0 bases, and 6 bases stayed unmatched. CDR3 in DNA: TGCGCCAGCAGCTTAACCGGACAGGGAATGAACACTGAAGCTTTCTTT. Protein product: CASSLTGQGMNTEAFF.

This clonotype was counted between two and nine times. The rearrangement uses TRBV3-1 and TRBJ1-2; D is undetermined. Per germline, CDR1 LGHDT and CDR2 YNNKEL (reference sequence). This CDR3 comprises 13 residues. Trimming stripped 0 bases from V and 7 bases from J, with 9 bases between. CDR3 loop: CASSQDSGSGYTF. In DNA, the CDR3 is TGTGCCAGCAGCCAAGATTCAGGTTCTGGCTACACCTTC.

This clonotype was counted a few times. This chain links TRBV7-9 with TRBJ2-7, with TRBD1 matching 8 bases. V was clipped by 8 bases and J by 5 bases; unmatched bases: 8. This CDR3 spans 13 amino acids. Per the germline V gene, CDR1 is SEHNR and CDR2 is FQNEAQ (reference sequence). CDR3: CASEGQGSDEQYF. Written as DNA, the CDR3 is TGTGCCAGCGAAGGACAGGGTAGCGACGAGCAGTACTTC.

The rearrangement links TRBV20-1 to TRBJ1-4; 8 positions agree with TRBD1. Per the germline V gene, CDR1 is DFQATT and CDR2 is SNEGSKA (reference sequence). V shed 0 bases and J 8 bases; nucleotides not matched to a gene: 8. The CDR3 is 15 residues long. CDR3 sequence reads: CSARDPSGGDEKLFF. The DNA for the CDR3 is TGCAGTGCTAGAGACCCCTCAGGGGGCGACGAAAAACTGTTTTTT.

V and J are TRBV30 and TRBJ2-1, with unresolved D. This CDR3 has 12 amino acids. The V end was cut by 3 bases, the J end by 8 bases, with 11 bases between. Germline V gene lookup returns CDR1 GTSNPN and CDR2 SVGIG (reference sequence). The CDR3 here is CAWSAPGDEQFF. As DNA, the CDR3 is TGTGCCTGGAGCGCCCCGGGCGATGAGCAGTTCTTC.

This chain joins TRBV5-1 and TRBJ2-3; 7 positions agree with TRBD1. Unmatched junction bases numbered 9, after V lost 2 bases and J lost 6 bases. This CDR3 is built from 15 residues. CDR1 and CDR2 (germline): SGHRS, YFSETQ. CDR3: CASSFGQERRDTQYF. CDR3 nucleotides: TGCGCCAGCAGCTTCGGACAGGAGAGAAGGGATACGCAGTATTTT.

This clonotype was recorded many times. The chain carries TRBV6-6 and TRBJ2-3, with 10 positions matching TRBD2. Germline V gene data show CDR1 as MNHNY and CDR2 as SVGAGI (reference sequence). J lost 2 bases, V lost 0 bases, and 2 bases had no gene match. This CDR3 is built from 16 residues. For the CDR3, the DNA is TGTGCCAGCAGTTACTCAGCGGGGGGGTACACAGATACGCAGTATTTT. Residues: CASSYSAGGYTDTQYF.

This clonotype was seen only a few times. The V call is TRBV12-3 or TRBV12-4, the J call TRBJ2-2; D is possibly TRBD2 (6 bases). V was cut by 0 bases and J by 7 bases, with 12 bases left in between. There are 15 residues in the CDR3. DNA for the CDR3: TGTGCCAGCAGTTTAGCGGGGGGTCTTGTCGGGGAGCTGTTTTTT. This translates into CASSLAGGLVGELFF.

The V and J genes are TRBV20-1 and TRBJ2-5, with a weak D call TRBD1 (5 bases). V dropped 0 bases and J dropped 0 bases, with 11 bases sitting between them. The germline CDR1 and CDR2 sequences are DFQATT and SNEGSKA (reference sequence). This CDR3 has 15 amino acids. CDR3 sequence: CSARDMGRYQETQYF. The CDR3 bases are TGCAGTGCTAGAGACATGGGGCGCTACCAAGAGACCCAGTACTTC.

This chain uses TRBV9 with TRBJ2-3, with 8 bases identical to TRBD1. CDR3 length equals 15 residues. Unmatched junction bases numbered 8, after V lost 4 bases and J lost 4 bases. The germline CDR1 and CDR2 sequences are SGDLS and YYNGEE. This CDR3 reads CASSSTGGWADTQYF. The DNA of the CDR3 is TGTGCCAGCAGCAGTACAGGGGGGTGGGCAGATACGCAGTATTTT.

The chain employs TRBV20-1 and TRBJ2-3, with 7 bases that match TRBD2. The germline V gene has CDR1 DFQATT and CDR2 SNEGSKA (reference sequence). The trim removed 4 bases at V and 6 bases at J, leaving 7 bases unmatched. This CDR3 comprises 13 residues. The CDR3 region has the DNA TGCAGTGCTAAAAGCGGGGTCACGGATACGCAGTATTTT. Protein: CSAKSGVTDTQYF.

This clonotype has only one observation. A much larger clone sits a single nucleotide away, making a read error possible. The V call is TRBV7-2, the J call TRBJ1-1, with unresolved D. Germline values: CDR1 SGHTA, CDR2 FQGNSA. Trimming removed 1 base at V and 4 bases at J, with 7 bases between. This CDR3 contains 13 residues. CDR3 sequence reads: CASSLGAFTEAFF. As DNA, the CDR3 is TGTGCCAGCAGCTTAGGGGCCTTCACTGAAGCTTTCTTT.

The chain combines TRBV28 with TRBJ2-7; 8 bases align to TRBD2. The CDR3 has 19 amino acids. J lost 5 bases, V lost 5 bases, and 23 bases had no gene match. Germline lookup yields CDR1 MDHEN and CDR2 SYDVKM. This CDR3 is CASSPGPKSFGREVHEQYF. The CDR3 region has the DNA TGTGCCAGCAGTCCAGGGCCAAAGTCCTTCGGGCGGGAGGTCCACGAGCAGTACTTC.

This chain joins TRBV4-1 and TRBJ2-7; 8 nucleotides agree with TRBD1. The J call may be incorrect, as the DNA end agrees better with TRBJ2-5. The length of the CDR3 is 17 residues. Germline values: CDR1 MGHRA, CDR2 YSYEKL. DNA for the CDR3: TGCGCCAGCACCCCAAGACGGAAGCCAGGGGGCGTAGAGACCCAGTACTTC. It encodes CASTPRRKPGGVETQYF.

This clonotype occurred a few times. The V and J genes are TRBV6-6 and TRBJ1-2; the D is unclear. Trimming removed 6 bases from V and 4 bases from J, with 18 bases in between. Germline-derived CDR1 and CDR2 are MNHNY and SVGAGI (reference sequence). The CDR3 runs 15 residues. The chain's CDR3 is CASRDHGVDGYGYTF. CDR3 bases: TGTGCCAGCAGGGATCACGGGGTTGACGGCTATGGCTACACCTTC.

The rearrangement joins TRBV20-1 to TRBJ2-1; the match to TRBD2 covers 8 bases. The V gene's germline CDR1 is DFQATT and CDR2 SNEGSKA (reference sequence). The CDR3 is 14 residues long. V shed 0 bases, J shed 9 bases, and the junction held 7 bases outside the gene matches. The CDR3 here is CSARDIQREFEQFF. Written as DNA, the CDR3 is TGCAGTGCTAGAGATATCCAGCGGGAGTTTGAGCAGTTCTTC.

The chain is built from TRBV12-3 or TRBV12-4 and TRBJ2-7; a weak D match, TRBD2 (5 bases). V lost 7 bases and J lost 4, with 14 bases in between. This CDR3 region has 13 residues. Here the CDR3 DNA reads TGTGCCAGCACTCACCGGGAAGGTTACGAGCAGTACTTC. Encoded protein: CASTHREGYEQYF.

This chain joins TRBV5-1 and TRBJ2-7; 10 nucleotides align to TRBD2. Germline-derived CDR1 and CDR2 are SGHRS and YFSETQ. V was clipped by 0 bases and J by 6 bases; unmatched bases: 18. The CDR3 consists of 19 residues. The CDR3 DNA is TGCGCCAGCAGCTTGGGACGCCTGAGGCTAGCGGGAGTTCTCTTCGAGCAGTACTTC. Protein: CASSLGRLRLAGVLFEQYF.